Sequencing of this TCR beta chain was carried out in a study of preoperative IRX-2 immunotherapy in early breast cancer. TCRdb's copy holds only in-frame clones and misses some; the assay was immunoSEQ multiplex PCR. The sample holds under 35,000 clones, roughly four fifths seen once. Treatment described: preoperative locoregional IRX-2 cytokine immunotherapy. This phase Ib study tested locoregional IRX-2 cytokine immunotherapy given before surgery. V was pared by 5 bases and J by 3 bases, with 14 bases between. The CDR3 covers 14 residues. Germline loops: CDR1 SGHNT, CDR2 YENEEA. Specimen collection occurred from a patient treated with IRX-2 immunotherapy. V and J are TRBV11-3 and TRBJ2-7; a possible D gene is TRBD1 (7 bases). The clonotype was recovered from a human donor with breast cancer. This chain's CDR3 is CASSPNRGGYEQYF. As DNA, the CDR3 is TGTGCCAGCAGCCCCAACAGGGGAGGCTACGAGCAGTACTTC.